This T cell receptor (beta chain) was retrieved from a study of blood T cell repertoires in COVID-19. Study-wide background: Sample material is recorded as cDNA or gDNA derived from T cells, B-cell-depleted T cells, or PBMCs.

In germline, CDR1 is SEHNR, CDR2 FQNEAQ (reference sequence). The CDR3 totals 13 residues. V lost 4 bases, J lost 3 bases, and 2 bases stayed unmatched. The assay was immunoSEQ multiplex PCR, and TCRdb's table has in-frame clones only and misses some. The sample consists of around 150,000 clones, roughly 88% of them appearing once. This receptor was identified in a woman between 50 and 59 years old in a cohort sampled during active or convalescent COVID-19. Sequences were obtained from peripheral blood. The J gene is TRBJ2-5, the V gene TRBV7-9; 7 bases align to TRBD1. As DNA, the CDR3 is TGTGCCAGCAGCTGGGGGACAGAAGAGACCCAGTACTTC. Its protein is CASSWGTEETQYF.